This TCR beta chain derives from a study of neurological immune-mediated disorders. Study-wide results and limits: Patients with HTLV-1-associated myelopathy showed the most TCR clonal expansion. Those with multiple sclerosis showed the least, falling below healthy controls.

This CDR3 has 15 residues. The ends lost 3 bases at V and 3 bases at J; junction bases unmatched: 9. Germline lookup yields CDR1 DFQATT and CDR2 SNEGSKA (reference sequence). Notes on this clonotype: The target antigen is unknown.

With 10-nucleotide random UMIs included, cDNA was synthesized by 5'RACE. TCRdb recomputed calls from the 5' RACE reads with MiXCR, one row per CDR3 protein. Among fewer than 85,000 distinct CDR3 sequences listed, about 4% were seen once. The clonotype was recovered from a man aged 25 to 40 with multiple sclerosis. V usage is TRBV20-1 and J usage is TRBJ2-7; TRBD2 matches at 9 bases. Sequenced input: PBMCs. The CDR3 coding sequence is TGCAGTGCTAGCGGACGGGCGGGGGGGAACTACGAGCAGTACTTC. It yields the protein CSASGRAGGNYEQYF.